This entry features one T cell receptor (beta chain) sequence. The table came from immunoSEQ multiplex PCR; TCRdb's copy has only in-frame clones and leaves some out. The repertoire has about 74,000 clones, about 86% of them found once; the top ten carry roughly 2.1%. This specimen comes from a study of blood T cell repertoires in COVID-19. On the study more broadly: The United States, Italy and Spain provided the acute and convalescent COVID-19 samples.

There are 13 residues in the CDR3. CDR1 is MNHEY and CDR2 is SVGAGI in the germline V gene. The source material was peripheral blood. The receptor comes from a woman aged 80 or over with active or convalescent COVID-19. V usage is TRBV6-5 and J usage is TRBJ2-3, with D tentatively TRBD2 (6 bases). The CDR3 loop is CASRETPTDTQYF. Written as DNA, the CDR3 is TGTGCTTCCCGGGAGACCCCCACAGATACGCAGTATTTT.